This T cell receptor (beta chain) was documented in a study of shared clonotypes between healthy human individuals. Germline V CDR1 and CDR2: LNHDA, SQIVND (reference sequence). J lost 4 bases, V lost 3 bases, and 1 base had no gene match. This CDR3 comprises 15 residues. In regard to this clone: The antigen is not known.

Study-wide points: Sequencing depth was expected to affect clonotype sharing among donors.

Unsorted material relied on roughly 86 million PBMCs as the source of genomic DNA. Every immunoSEQ plate was one replicate of a subset's evenly spread DNA. The quantity of DNA used in unsorted PBMC replicate PCRs was approximately 320 ng, corresponding to some 31,000 T cell genomes. Sequenced by immunoSEQ multiplex PCR; TCRdb stores in-frame clones only, minus some. The sample lists hundreds of thousands of clones, around 81% occurring once. The receptor was isolated from a woman in her 40s in good health. Some clones in this sample may be carry-over from other donors' samples. Sequencing was carried out using PBMCs. The chain combines TRBV19 with TRBJ2-7, with 15 bases that match TRBD2. The CDR3 DNA sequence: TGTGCCAGTAGTATCGGGACTAGCGGGAGGTACGAGCAGTACTTC. Translation gives CASSIGTSGRYEQYF.